This T cell receptor beta chain is drawn from a study of T cell responses to AZD1222 COVID-19 vaccine. Study-wide findings and caveats: Regions 160-218 and 743-854 held dominance among vaccine-associated CD4 TCRs, which spanned spike.

Here immunoSEQ multiplex PCR was the method, and the copy in TCRdb shows in-frame clones only, minus some. The sample yields approximately 180,000 clones, approximately 90% seen once. Worth noting for this clone: The antigen is undetermined.

Trimming removed 3 bases at V and 11 bases at J, with 14 bases between. This CDR3 is built from 12 residues. CDR1 and CDR2 from the germline V gene are SGHKS and YYEKEE (reference sequence). This chain joins TRBV5-5 and TRBJ1-1, with D possibly being TRBD1 (5 bases). The input for sequencing was peripheral blood, taken on day 0 of AZD1222 vaccination. The clonotype originates from an adult in good health. Written as DNA, the CDR3 is TGTGCCAGCAGCTCCGGGGCGCGAACGGCTTTCTTT. It translates to CASSSGARTAFF.